Presented here are 27 T cell receptor beta chains from one specimen sequenced in a study of blood T cell repertoires in COVID-19. Sequenced by immunoSEQ multiplex PCR; TCRdb stores in-frame clones only, minus some. Of under 350,000 clones in the sample, around four fifths are singletons; the top ten hold around a tenth. Source material: peripheral blood. The source is a woman aged 45-60 years who had recovered from COVID-19.

The chain joins TRBV11-2 to TRBJ1-4, with 8 bases fitting TRBD1. Trimming at V came to 5 bases and at J to 4 bases, leaving 3 bases not matched to a gene. Germline V lookup: CDR1 SGHAT, CDR2 FQNNGV. CDR3 length: 14 residues. CDR3: CASSPDRVNEKLFF. In DNA, the CDR3 is TGTGCCAGCAGCCCGGACAGGGTTAATGAAAAACTGTTTTTT.

V is TRBV29-1 and J is TRBJ2-3; D not certain. Germline V gene lookup returns CDR1 SQVTM and CDR2 ANQGSEA. This CDR3 region has 13 residues. V lost 3 bases and J lost 2, with 9 bases in between. The CDR3 DNA follows: TGCAGCGTTGAGGGCAGACACACAGATACGCAGTATTTT. It specifies CSVEGRHTDTQYF.

A remark on this clone: This sample includes further DNA sequences coding for the same CDR3. The rearrangement links TRBV4-3 to TRBJ1-2; 9 bases map to TRBD1. The CDR3 contains 17 residues. Per the germline V gene, CDR1 is LGHNA and CDR2 is YSLEER. V dropped 0 bases and J dropped 8; count of bases not matched to a gene: 13. CDR3 protein: CASSQDRTGVRGGGYTF. The CDR3 DNA reads as TGCGCCAGCAGCCAAGATAGGACAGGGGTTCGGGGGGGAGGCTACACCTTC.

The rearrangement uses TRBV5-1 and TRBJ2-5; 7 nucleotides agree with TRBD1. CDR1 and CDR2 from the germline V gene are SGHRS and YFSETQ. The CDR3 is made up of 14 amino acids. V was pared by 4 bases and J by 2 bases, with 5 bases of the junction left unmatched. DNA for the CDR3: TGCGCCAGCAGCGCGACAGGGATGCAAGAGACCCAGTACTTC. Encoded protein: CASSATGMQETQYF.

The chain combines TRBV18 with TRBJ2-3, with a possible D match to TRBD2 (5 bases). V was trimmed by 5 bases and J by 0 bases, leaving 12 bases between them. Germline values: CDR1 KGHSH, CDR2 LQKENI. This CDR3 is 15 amino acids long. The CDR3 nucleotides are TGTGCCAGCTCATACCGAGAGGGCAGCACAGATACGCAGTATTTT. This encodes CASSYREGSTDTQYF.

V gene TRBV5-4 combines with J gene TRBJ2-3; no reliable D call. V shed 0 bases and J shed 3 bases, with 8 bases lying between them. The CDR3 consists of 14 residues. CDR1 is SGHNT and CDR2 is YYREEE in the germline V gene (reference sequence). For the CDR3, the DNA is TGTGCCAGCAGCTTGGGACTTAAAACAGATACGCAGTATTTT. It yields the protein CASSLGLKTDTQYF. The full variable domain, in which reference TRBV5-4 and TRBJ2-3 provide the parts outside the CDR3, is ETGVTQSPTHLIKTRGQQVTLRCSSQSGHNTVSWYQQALGQGPQFIFQYYREEENGRGNFPPRFSGLQFPNYSSELNVNALELDDSALYLCASSLGLKTDTQYFGPGTRLTVL.

The chain recombines TRBV4-3 with TRBJ1-1, with 7 bases fitting TRBD1. V shed 0 bases and J 2 bases; nucleotides not matched to a gene: 6. There are 16 residues in the CDR3. Looked up from germline, CDR1 is LGHNA and CDR2 is YSLEER. The CDR3 nucleotides are TGCGCCAGCAGCCAAGATTTGGGACAGAGAAACACTGAAGCTTTCTTT. Translation: CASSQDLGQRNTEAFF.

This clone was seen repeatedly, ten times or more. The gene calls are TRBV4-2 and TRBJ1-3; D not resolved. Per the germline V gene, CDR1 is LGHNA and CDR2 is YNFKEQ. This CDR3 is built from 13 residues. V was pared by 4 bases and J by 0 bases, with 4 bases between. DNA for the CDR3: TGTGCCAGCAGCCGGCACTCTGGAAACACCATATATTTT. Translation: CASSRHSGNTIYF.

This clone was seen only once. The V and J genes are TRBV2 and TRBJ2-1; maybe TRBD2 (5 bases). Trimming shortened V by 3 bases and J by 6 bases, and 9 bases separated the two germline ends. Per the germline V gene, CDR1 is SNHLY and CDR2 is FYNNEI. The CDR3 consists of 13 residues. CDR3 nucleotides: TGTGCCAGCAGTGAGGACTGGGCCAATGAGCAGTTCTTC. The encoded protein is CASSEDWANEQFF.

The V and J genes are TRBV11-1 and TRBJ1-1; 7 nucleotides match TRBD1. The CDR3 extends over 13 amino acids. Germline V lookup: CDR1 SGHAT, CDR2 FQDESV (reference sequence). The V and J ends lost 5 bases and 7 bases, in that order; junction bases with no gene match: 7. Written as DNA, the CDR3 is TGTGCCAGCAGCCTGGGACAGAGGATTGAAGCTTTCTTT. Translating it yields CASSLGQRIEAFF.

The V call is TRBV19, the J call TRBJ1-2; 8 positions match TRBD1. The CDR3 spans 14 residues. Germline V gene sequence: CDR1 LNHDA, CDR2 SQIVND (reference sequence). The V segment lost 1 base and the J segment 4 bases; nucleotides outside the gene matches: 2. CDR3 sequence reads: CASSIGTGTYGYTF. In nucleotides, the CDR3 is TGTGCCAGTAGTATAGGGACAGGGACCTATGGCTACACCTTC.

The CDR3 DNA reads as TGTGCCAGCAGGGCGGGAGGTTCTAGAGATACGCAGTATTTT. It encodes CASRAGGSRDTQYF. The genes are TRBV9 and TRBJ2-3, with 8 bases matching TRBD2. In germline, CDR1 is SGDLS, CDR2 YYNGEE. There are 14 residues in the CDR3. The V gene end was trimmed by 5 bases and the J gene end by 5 bases; junction bases not matched to a gene: 7.

The CDR3 DNA is TGTGCCAGCAGTCCCCGCAGCGGGGGGGCCAATGAGCAGTTCTTC. This encodes CASSPRSGGANEQFF. V usage is TRBV6-5 and J usage is TRBJ2-1, with 10 bases identical to TRBD2. Germline CDR1 is MNHEY and CDR2 is SVGAGI. The length of the CDR3 is 15 residues. Trimming cost V 5 bases and J 6 bases; bases outside gene matches: 7.

The V gene is TRBV11-2, the J gene TRBJ2-3; D remains ambiguous. From germline, CDR1 is SGHAT and CDR2 FQNNGV. This CDR3 is built from 15 residues. The V end was cut by 0 bases, the J end by 2 bases, with 9 bases between. Here the CDR3 reads CASSLDFIYTDTQYF. Written as DNA, the CDR3 is TGTGCCAGCAGCTTAGATTTTATCTACACAGATACGCAGTATTTT. Drawing the rest from reference TRBV11-2 and TRBJ2-3, the complete variable domain is EAGVAQSPRYKIIEKRQSVAFWCNPISGHATLYWYQQILGQGPKLLIQFQNNGVVDDSQLPKDRFSAERLKGVDSTLKIQPAKLEDSAVYLCASSLDFIYTDTQYFGPGTRLTVL.

J is TRBJ2-1 and V is TRBV19; 11 nucleotides match TRBD2. Germline values: CDR1 LNHDA, CDR2 SQIVND (reference sequence). Trimming cost V 1 base and J 7 bases; bases outside gene matches: 6. The CDR3 is 16 residues long. The CDR3 DNA follows: TGTGCCAGTAGTATAGGACTAGCGGGGAGTTGGAATGAGCAGTTCTTC. Protein sequence: CASSIGLAGSWNEQFF.

The chain links TRBV4-3 to TRBJ2-7, with D uncertain. The CDR3 consists of 13 residues. Germline CDR1 is LGHNA and CDR2 is YSLEER. V was pared by 0 bases and J by 2 bases, with 5 bases between. CDR3 region: CASSQDSTYEQYF. For the CDR3, the DNA is TGCGCCAGCAGCCAAGACAGTACCTACGAGCAGTACTTC.

The genes are TRBV28 and TRBJ2-3; 9 bases are a match to TRBD2. The length of the CDR3 is 15 residues. V trimming: 2 bases; J trimming: 2 bases; junction bases outside the gene matches: 2. CDR1 is MDHEN, CDR2 SYDVKM, per germline. The CDR3 nucleotides read TGTGCCAGCAGTTTAACGGGACTAGCCACAGATACGCAGTATTTT. Its protein is CASSLTGLATDTQYF.

The chain is built from TRBV24-1 and TRBJ2-5; TRBD2 matches 7 bases. The V gene's germline CDR1 is KGHDR and CDR2 SFDVKD. The CDR3 spans 14 residues. V shed 1 base, J shed 4 bases, and the junction held 2 bases outside the gene matches. CDR3 sequence (DNA): TGTGCCACCAGTGATTTAGCTAGCGGAGAGACCCAGTACTTC. The encoded protein is CATSDLASGETQYF.

This clone was seen only once. The chain recombines TRBV2 with TRBJ1-4, with TRBD1 matching 8 bases. Germline loops: CDR1 SNHLY, CDR2 FYNNEI. CDR3 size: 17 residues. After removal of 6 bases from V and 0 bases from J, the junction contained 9 bases not matched to a gene. The CDR3 coding sequence is TGTGCCAGCAGGGGGGGGACAGGCGTCGCAACTAATGAAAAACTGTTTTTT. As protein: CASRGGTGVATNEKLFF.

Notes on this clone: This sample also contains other DNA sequences that code for the same CDR3. The J gene is TRBJ1-3, the V gene TRBV5-1; D not resolved. V shed 0 bases and J shed 0 bases, with 4 bases lying between them. From germline, CDR1 is SGHRS and CDR2 YFSETQ. This CDR3 has 14 amino acids. CDR3 bases: TGCGCCAGCAGCTTGGACAACTCTGGAAACACCATATATTTT. Translated: CASSLDNSGNTIYF.

This sequence joins TRBV27 and TRBJ1-4, with 9 nucleotides matching TRBD1. This CDR3 has 15 residues. In germline, CDR1 is MNHEY, CDR2 SMNVEV (reference sequence). The V gene end was trimmed by 4 bases and the J gene end by 8 bases; junction bases not matched to a gene: 8. Here the CDR3 reads CASSSRDRVGEKLFF. CDR3 DNA sequence: TGTGCCAGCAGTTCCCGGGACAGGGTAGGAGAAAAACTGTTTTTT.

This chain links TRBV7-2 with TRBJ2-7; 14 nucleotides agree with TRBD2. The V and J ends lost 5 bases and 2 bases, in that order; junction bases with no gene match: 8. This CDR3 has 17 residues. Germline V gene sequence: CDR1 SGHTA, CDR2 FQGNSA. The CDR3 nucleotides are TGTGCCAGCAGCACGGGCGGACTAGCGGGAGGAACCTACGAGCAGTACTTC. Its translation: CASSTGGLAGGTYEQYF. Drawing the rest from reference TRBV7-2 and TRBJ2-7, the complete variable domain is GAGVSQSPSNKVTEKGKDVELRCDPISGHTALYWYRQSLGQGLEFLIYFQGNSAPDKSGLPSDRFSAERTGGSVSTLTIQRTQQEDSAVYLCASSTGGLAGGTYEQYFGPGTRLTVT.

This rearrangement joins TRBV28 to TRBJ2-5, with 14 nucleotides matching TRBD2. After removal of 2 bases from V and 4 bases from J, the junction contained 6 bases not matched to a gene. Germline CDR1 and CDR2: MDHEN and SYDVKM. This CDR3 has 17 amino acids. The CDR3 DNA reads as TGTGCCAGCAGTTTAGCAACGGGACTAGCGGGGGCAGAGACCCAGTACTTC. Protein product: CASSLATGLAGAETQYF.

The chain is built from TRBV7-9 and TRBJ2-7, with 11 bases aligning to TRBD2. The CDR3 length is 14 residues. The V segment lost 5 bases and the J segment 2 bases; nucleotides outside the gene matches: 2. The germline gives CDR1 SEHNR, CDR2 FQNEAQ (reference sequence). DNA of the CDR3: TGTGCCAGCAGCCCGGGACTAGCGGCCTACGAGCAGTACTTC. Encoded protein: CASSPGLAAYEQYF.

This clone was seen once. The genes are TRBV6-2 or TRBV6-3 and TRBJ1-3; no clear D gene. The CDR3 contains 14 residues. Germline lookup yields CDR1 MNHEY and CDR2 SVGEGT. Trimming removed 5 bases at V and 0 bases at J, with 8 bases between. The CDR3, as DNA: TGTGCCAGCAGTACGGGGTCCTCTGGAAACACCATATATTTT. This gives the protein CASSTGSSGNTIYF.

This chain uses TRBV5-1 with TRBJ1-4, with D maybe TRBD1 (6 bases). Looked up from germline, CDR1 is SGHRS and CDR2 is YFSETQ. Trimming cost V 4 bases and J 4 bases, with 14 bases left between them. The CDR3 is 15 residues long. For the CDR3, the DNA is TGCGCCAGCAGCCCCGATGGCAGGGGTAATGAAAAACTGTTTTTT. Translated, it gives CASSPDGRGNEKLFF.

This chain joins TRBV19 and TRBJ1-5; D not resolved. The ends were cut back, 5 bases at V and 6 bases at J, with 17 bases in the middle. CDR3 length equals 15 residues. CDR1 is LNHDA, CDR2 SQIVND, per germline (reference sequence). The CDR3, as DNA: TGTGCCAGTAGTCACCCGTGGGGAGAGGGTCAGCCCCAGCATTTT. Protein: CASSHPWGEGQPQHF.